The clone carrying this TCR beta chain was seen a handful of times. Primers for the PCR totalled 60 Vbeta and 13 Jbeta. The repertoire was sequenced with immunoSEQ multiplex PCR; TCRdb's copy has only in-frame clones and lacks some. The table includes roughly 120,000 clones, 76% detected once. V was pared by 1 base and J by 1 base, with 5 bases of the junction left unmatched. Germline V gene data show CDR1 as SGHRS and CDR2 as YFSETQ. This CDR3 spans 19 amino acids. The entry originates in a study of cytomegalovirus exposure and HLA in healthy donors. The sample comprised PBMCs. The chain links TRBV5-1 to TRBJ2-2; TRBD2 matches 15 bases. The receptor comes from a man aged 30-40 years in good health and CMV-seropositive. Here the CDR3 DNA reads TGCGCCAGCAGCTTGCCGAGGGGACTAGCGGGGGGGAACACCGGGGAGCTGTTTTTT. Translated, it gives CASSLPRGLAGGNTGELFF.